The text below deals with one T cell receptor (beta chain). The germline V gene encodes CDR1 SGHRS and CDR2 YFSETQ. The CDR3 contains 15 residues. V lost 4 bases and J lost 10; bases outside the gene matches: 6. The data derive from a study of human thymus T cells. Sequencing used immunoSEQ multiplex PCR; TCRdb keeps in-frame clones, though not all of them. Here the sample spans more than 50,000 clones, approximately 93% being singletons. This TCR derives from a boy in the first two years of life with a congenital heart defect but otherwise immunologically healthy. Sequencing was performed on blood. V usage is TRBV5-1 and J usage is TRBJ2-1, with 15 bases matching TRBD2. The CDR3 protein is CASSPPGLAGGEQFF. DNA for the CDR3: TGCGCCAGCAGCCCCCCGGGACTAGCGGGAGGAGAGCAGTTCTTC.